One and the same sample provided the 8 T cell receptor beta chains below, sequenced in a study of T cell responses to AZD1222 COVID-19 vaccine. Some clones are missing from TCRdb's copy, which holds only in-frame ones; the method was immunoSEQ multiplex PCR. Of about 140,000 clones listed, approximately 90% are singletons. The sequenced sample was peripheral blood, obtained 28 days after the second AZD1222 dose. The receptors were gathered from an adult who received the AZD1222 COVID-19 vaccine.

The chain joins TRBV5-6 to TRBJ2-7, with 9 positions matching TRBD2. CDR3 size: 15 residues. Germline V gene data show CDR1 as SGHDT and CDR2 as YYEEEE. The V and J ends lost 0 bases and 5 bases, in that order; junction bases with no gene match: 6. Here the CDR3 DNA reads TGTGCCAGCAGCTTGGAGGGACTAGCTACCCACGAGCAGTACTTC. Translating gives CASSLEGLATHEQYF.

V and J are TRBV5-1 and TRBJ2-5, with D uncertain. Looked up from germline, CDR1 is SGHRS and CDR2 is YFSETQ. The V and J ends lost 4 bases and 4 bases respectively, with 11 bases between them. This CDR3 is 13 amino acids long. The DNA for the CDR3 is TGCGCCAGCAGCGGCCCCGTTGGAGAGACCCAGTACTTC. Translated, it gives CASSGPVGETQYF.

Only one count was recorded for this clone. The chain combines TRBV7-8 with TRBJ2-1; 8 bases agree with TRBD2. Per germline, CDR1 SGHVS and CDR2 FQNEAQ. V lost 5 bases and J lost 13; bases outside the gene matches: 13. CDR3 size: 14 residues. CDR3 protein: CASSATLPGGIQFF. The CDR3 DNA sequence: TGTGCCAGCAGCGCCACCCTTCCGGGGGGGATACAGTTCTTC.

Written as DNA, the CDR3 is TGTGCCAGCAGACGAAGGGACTTCTCTTCCTACGAGCAGTACTTC. Encoded protein: CASRRRDFSSYEQYF. This chain joins TRBV2 and TRBJ2-7, with D perhaps matching TRBD2 (6 bases). Germline V gene data show CDR1 as SNHLY and CDR2 as FYNNEI. The V end was cut by 6 bases, the J end by 1 base, with 16 bases between. The CDR3 spans 15 residues.

This clone was seen only once. Here the CDR3 reads CASSSRGRQNNGYTF. The CDR3 region has the DNA TGTGCCAGCAGTTCCAGGGGTCGACAGAATAATGGCTACACCTTC. This chain uses TRBV28 with TRBJ1-2; TRBD1 is a possible D gene (6 bases). V lost 4 bases and J lost 6, with 18 bases in between. CDR1 is MDHEN and CDR2 is SYDVKM in the germline V gene. CDR3 length: 15 residues.

The gene calls are TRBV28 and TRBJ1-5, with D possibly being TRBD1 (6 bases). The CDR3 is 17 residues long. In germline, CDR1 is MDHEN, CDR2 SYDVKM. The germline V and J ends were trimmed by 2 bases and 4 bases, with 18 bases remaining between them. This CDR3 is CASSLTRNRASNQPQHF. The CDR3 nucleotides are TGTGCCAGCAGTTTAACCCGGAACAGGGCTTCTAATCAGCCCCAGCATTTT.

The V gene is TRBV10-1, the J gene TRBJ2-7, with D perhaps matching TRBD1 (7 bases). The V gene lost 4 bases and the J gene lost 3 bases, with 16 bases spanning the gap. This CDR3 has 15 amino acids. The V gene's germline CDR1 is WNHNN and CDR2 SYGVQD (reference sequence). As DNA, the CDR3 is TGCGCCAGCAGTGGGGGTGGAGGGGGCCTCTACGAGCAGTACTTC. Residues: CASSGGGGGLYEQYF.

This chain connects TRBV7-9 to TRBJ2-4, with TRBD1 matching over 7 bases. CDR3 length equals 18 residues. Trimming cost V 3 bases and J 0 bases; bases outside gene matches: 11. Germline V gene data show CDR1 as SEHNR and CDR2 as FQNEAQ (reference sequence). CDR3 sequence: CASSLAVGGDLAKNIQYF. The DNA for the CDR3 is TGTGCCAGCAGCTTGGCTGTAGGGGGCGACTTAGCCAAAAACATTCAGTACTTC.